A selection of T cell receptor beta chains follows, all from one sample in a study of cytotoxic CD8 clonotypes in ibrutinib-treated CLL. TCRdb keeps only in-frame clones here, not all; method: immunoSEQ multiplex PCR. This repertoire shows some 130,000 clones, around 85% found once; its top ten account for under 2.5%. The sequencing used PBMCs, collected after 24 months of ibrutinib treatment. The receptors were sampled from a human donor with chronic lymphocytic leukemia. Both conserved end residues are part of each CDR3. A D gene is named only where the DNA matches it firmly. Clone sizes are given selectively: once, few, many, or a class where the clone is expanded.

.	.	TRBV5-8	TRBJ1-6	CASSRNVAGYASYNSPLHF	TGTGCCAGCAGCCGCAATGTGGCAGGGTACGCTTCCTATAATTCACCCCTCCACTTT
.	.	TRBV2	TRBJ2-5	CASSEAEGGRGETQYF	TGTGCCAGCAGTGAAGCGGAGGGGGGACGCGGGGAGACCCAGTACTTC
.	.	TRBV7-9	TRBJ1-5	CASSFETGLSNQPQHF	TGTGCCAGCAGCTTTGAGACCGGGTTAAGCAATCAGCCCCAGCATTTT
.	.	TRBV19	TRBJ2-3	CASSLDRATDTQYF	TGTGCCAGTAGCCTGGACAGAGCTACAGATACGCAGTATTTT
.	.	TRBV7-9	TRBJ2-3	CASSSLDTQYF	TGTGCCAGCAGCTCATTAGATACGCAGTATTTT
.	TRBD1	TRBV6-5	TRBJ1-2	CASSPDRVNYGYTF	TGTGCCAGCAGCCCAGACAGGGTCAACTATGGCTACACCTTC
.	TRBD1	TRBV30	TRBJ1-6	CAWRQGLPSYNSPLHF	TGTGCCTGGAGACAGGGGCTACCCTCCTATAATTCACCCCTCCACTTT
few	.	TRBV7-2	TRBJ1-6	CASSLRRHGYNSPLHF	TGTGCCAGCAGCCTCCGAAGACACGGCTATAATTCACCCCTCCACTTT
.	TRBD1	TRBV28	TRBJ2-1	CASSLHSGTGGGEQFF	TGTGCCAGCAGTCTCCACTCCGGGACAGGGGGCGGTGAGCAGTTCTTC
.	.	TRBV29-1	TRBJ1-4	CSGRGSEKLFF	TGCAGCGGGAGGGGGTCTGAAAAACTGTTTTTT
once	.	TRBV6-6	TRBJ2-2	CASSYPGLGGELFF	TGTGCCAGCAGTTACCCGGGTTTGGGCGGGGAGCTGTTTTTT
few	.	TRBV9	TRBJ2-7	CASSVGGGTASSYEQYF	TGTGCCAGCAGCGTAGGGGGCGGGACAGCGAGCTCCTACGAGCAGTACTTC
.	TRBD1	TRBV18	TRBJ1-2	CASSPNQGQGYGYTF	TGTGCCAGCTCACCTAACCAGGGACAGGGATATGGCTACACCTTC
.	.	TRBV9	TRBJ1-3	CASSEGGNTIYF	TGTGCCAGCAGCGAGGGTGGAAACACCATATATTTT
.	TRBD1	TRBV4-1	TRBJ2-3	CASSQGERTGTQYF	TGCGCCAGCAGCCAAGGAGAGAGGACAGGGACGCAGTATTTT
.	.	TRBV27	TRBJ1-6	CASLGGGRNSPLHF	TGTGCCAGCCTAGGGGGGGGGAGGAATTCACCCCTCCACTTT
.	.	TRBV7-2	TRBJ2-7	CASSLKFVGGEQYF	TGTGCCAGCAGCCTCAAATTCGTCGGTGGCGAGCAGTACTTC
.	.	TRBV7-2	TRBJ1-6	CASSLVTGTNSPLHF	TGTGCCAGCAGCTTAGTAACAGGGACTAATTCACCCCTCCACTTT
.	.	TRBV19	TRBJ1-4	CASTSGTLTTNEKLFF	TGTGCCAGCACCTCCGGGACACTAACAACTAATGAAAAACTGTTTTTT
.	.	TRBV7-9	TRBJ2-3	CASSITGSVDTQYF	TGTGCCAGCAGCATCACGGGCTCAGTAGATACGCAGTATTTT
.	.	TRBV4-3	TRBJ2-3	CASSPTPGGLDTQYF	TGCGCCAGCAGCCCTACCCCCGGGGGCCTAGATACGCAGTATTTT
.	TRBD1	TRBV6-6	TRBJ2-2	CASSRTGGNTGELFF	TGTGCCAGCAGCCGAACAGGGGGGAACACCGGGGAGCTGTTTTTT
.	TRBD1	TRBV6-7	TRBJ2-4	CASSYWRQGPSLAKNIQYF	TGTGCCAGCAGTTACTGGAGACAGGGGCCTTCACTAGCCAAAAACATTCAGTACTTC
.	TRBD1	TRBV18	TRBJ2-1	CASSNRGQGKGEQFF	TGTGCCAGCTCAAACCGTGGACAGGGGAAAGGTGAGCAGTTCTTC
.	.	TRBV6-6	TRBJ2-3	CASSYSGGGAADTQYF	TGTGCCAGCAGTTACTCGGGCGGGGGCGCGGCAGATACGCAGTATTTT
.	.	TRBV19	TRBJ2-4	CASSIRAKNIQYF	TGTGCCAGTAGTATCAGAGCCAAAAACATTCAGTACTTC
few	.	TRBV5-1	TRBJ1-2	CASSTPGTDYGYTF	TGCGCCAGCAGCACGCCCGGGACGGACTATGGCTACACCTTC
.	.	TRBV2	TRBJ2-7	CASSEAQAPYF	TGTGCCAGCAGTGAAGCGCAGGCGCCGTACTTC
.	TRBD1	TRBV5-4	TRBJ2-1	CASSLQGESYNEQFF	TGTGCCAGCAGCCTCCAGGGGGAAAGCTACAATGAGCAGTTCTTC
.	.	TRBV27	TRBJ1-3	CASTLSGVRRAGGNTIYF	TGTGCCAGCACCCTATCGGGAGTCCGCAGGGCGGGTGGAAACACCATATATTTT
.	.	TRBV28	TRBJ2-3	CASRGGRPGINTDTQYF	TGTGCCAGCAGGGGAGGACGGCCAGGGATAAACACAGATACGCAGTATTTT
.	.	TRBV28	TRBJ2-7	CASRVNGLKEQYF	TGTGCCAGCAGGGTCAATGGGCTGAAAGAGCAGTACTTC
.	.	TRBV5-1	TRBJ2-7	CASSLNPPASIIYEQYF	TGCGCCAGCAGCTTGAATCCCCCGGCCTCGATTATCTACGAGCAGTACTTC
.	.	TRBV7-6	TRBJ2-5	CASSPQGTKLGVRETQYF	TGTGCCAGCAGCCCCCAAGGCACAAAGTTGGGAGTTAGAGAGACCCAGTACTTC
.	TRBD1	TRBV9	TRBJ1-5	CASTPDPDRDQPQHF	TGTGCCAGCACCCCCGACCCGGACAGGGACCAGCCCCAGCATTTT
.	.	TRBV14	TRBJ2-3	CASSQDLENPLSCDTQYF	TGTGCCAGCAGCCAAGATCTTGAGAACCCGCTGAGCTGCGATACGCAGTATTTT
.	.	TRBV28	TRBJ1-1	CASKTDFQGTEAFF	TGTGCCAGCAAAACGGACTTCCAAGGGACTGAAGCTTTCTTT
.	.	TRBV5-1	TRBJ2-7	CASSLVDEQYF	TGCGCCAGCAGCTTGGTGGACGAGCAGTACTTC
once	.	TRBV28	TRBJ1-1	CASSLKQQYTEAFF	TGTGCCAGCAGCTTGAAACAGCAATACACTGAAGCTTTCTTT
.	.	TRBV28	TRBJ2-5	CASRPTREETQYF	TGTGCCAGCAGACCAACTAGGGAAGAGACCCAGTACTTC